The 19 T cell receptor beta chains in this list originate from one sample, sequenced in a study of neurological immune-mediated disorders. TCRdb called the 5' RACE reads again in MiXCR, with one record for every CDR3 protein. Of tens of thousands of distinct CDR3 sequences in the sample, 3% to 4.5% were seen once. The sample was PBMCs. These receptor sequences come from a man between 60 and 70 years old with multiple sclerosis.

There are many counts of this clonotype. V usage is TRBV5-1 and J usage is TRBJ2-7, with TRBD1 matching over 9 bases. V dropped 0 bases and J dropped 6; count of bases not matched to a gene: 4. The germline V gene has CDR1 SGHRS and CDR2 YFSETQ. This CDR3 comprises 14 residues. CDR3 loop: CASSLGTGVSEQYF. DNA for the CDR3: TGCGCCAGCAGCTTGGGGACAGGGGTGAGCGAGCAGTACTTC.

This clonotype was recorded at least ten times. The rearrangement joins TRBV29-1 to TRBJ2-3; a weak D match, TRBD2 (5 bases). Germline lookup yields CDR1 SQVTM and CDR2 ANQGSEA. Trimming took off 5 bases at V and 5 bases at J, with 8 bases between the two ends. CDR3 length: 11 residues. Written as DNA, the CDR3 is TGCAGCGTTCGGGAAGGAGATACGCAGTATTTT. Translated, it gives CSVREGDTQYF.

This clonotype has at least ten counts. V and J are TRBV20-1 and TRBJ2-3; 10 positions agree with TRBD2. CDR3 length: 16 amino acids. J lost 4 bases, V lost 0 bases, and 7 bases had no gene match. The germline V gene encodes CDR1 DFQATT and CDR2 SNEGSKA (reference sequence). The CDR3 here is CSARDPLAGGPDTQYF. CDR3 nucleotide sequence: TGCAGTGCTAGAGATCCGTTAGCGGGAGGCCCAGATACGCAGTATTTT.

In its sample, this clonotype was seen many times. The chain employs TRBV5-1 and TRBJ2-3, with D hard to call. The CDR3 sequence is 14 residues long. Germline CDR1 is SGHRS and CDR2 is YFSETQ. V dropped 4 bases and J dropped 0 bases, with 9 bases sitting between them. In DNA form, the CDR3 reads TGCGCCAGCAGCCCCGGACGGAGCACAGATACGCAGTATTTT. Its protein product is CASSPGRSTDTQYF.

This clonotype was seen ten or more times. The chain carries TRBV20-1 and TRBJ2-7; TRBD1 is a possible D gene (6 bases). CDR1 is DFQATT, CDR2 SNEGSKA, per germline (reference sequence). The CDR3 contains 11 residues. With 5 bases removed from V and 3 bases from J, the gap between germline ends came to 8 bases. CDR3 bases: TGCAGTGCTGGACAGAGCTACGAGCAGTACTTC. Translated, it gives CSAGQSYEQYF.

This clonotype was detected ten times or more. This chain connects TRBV29-1 to TRBJ1-3; D gene uncertain. The CDR3 covers 11 residues. V lost 6 bases and J 4 bases, leaving 7 bases between the germline ends. Per germline, CDR1 SQVTM and CDR2 ANQGSEA. The CDR3 DNA sequence: TGCAGCGTCTCCAAGGGAAACACCATATATTTT. Translated, it gives CSVSKGNTIYF.

This clonotype has ten or more counts. The chain links TRBV18 to TRBJ1-1; D remains ambiguous. Trimming pared 6 bases from V and 1 base from J, leaving 15 bases between. Germline-derived CDR1 and CDR2 are KGHSH and LQKENI. This CDR3 region has 15 residues. The CDR3 sequence is CASSLGGIANTEAFF. The CDR3 DNA reads as TGTGCCAGCTCCCTCGGTGGCATTGCGAACACTGAAGCTTTCTTT.

This clonotype was recorded many times. The rearrangement links TRBV4-1 to TRBJ2-7, with 8 bases identical to TRBD2. This CDR3 is 15 amino acids long. The germline CDR1 and CDR2 sequences are MGHRA and YSYEKL. V shed 2 bases and J 6 bases; nucleotides not matched to a gene: 9. Written as DNA, the CDR3 is TGCGCCAGCAGCCAAAGAGAGCGGGGGCCCCTCGAGCAGTACTTC. It specifies CASSQRERGPLEQYF.

This clonotype was seen at least ten times. The gene calls are TRBV5-1 and TRBJ2-1; 11 bases are a match to TRBD2. Germline V CDR1 and CDR2: SGHRS, YFSETQ. CDR3 length: 14 amino acids. V shed 5 bases and J 13 bases; nucleotides not matched to a gene: 11. CDR3 nucleotides: TGCGCCAGCAGGGCCTCTAGCGGGGGGTTGGAACAGTTCTTC. Translating gives CASRASSGGLEQFF. Supplemented by reference TRBV5-1 and TRBJ2-1, the full variable domain reads KAGVTQTPRYLIKTRGQQVTLSCSPISGHRSVSWYQQTPGQGLQFLFEYFSETQRNKGNFPGRFSGRQFSNSRSEMNVSTLELGDSALYLCASRASSGGLEQFFGPGTRLTVL.

In this sample, this clonotype turned up many times. V gene TRBV5-1 combines with J gene TRBJ1-1; D unresolved. The CDR3 consists of 12 residues. In germline, CDR1 is SGHRS, CDR2 YFSETQ. Trimming stripped 6 bases from V and 1 base from J, with 7 bases between. The CDR3 DNA reads as TGCGCCAGCACCCACGAGAACACTGAAGCTTTCTTT. Encoded protein: CASTHENTEAFF.

This clonotype turned up a few times. The chain carries TRBV4-2 and TRBJ1-2; 7 bases agree with TRBD1. The V and J ends lost 8 bases and 4 bases, in that order; junction bases with no gene match: 13. Germline V gives CDR1 LGHNA, CDR2 YNFKEQ. The CDR3 spans 15 residues. The CDR3 coding sequence is TGTGCCAGCGCGACAGGGAACGTTGGTGTCTATGGCTACACCTTC. Protein product: CASATGNVGVYGYTF.

The sample holds many counts of this clonotype. V gene TRBV2 combines with J gene TRBJ2-7; D is perhaps TRBD2 (5 bases). Per germline, CDR1 SNHLY and CDR2 FYNNEI. This CDR3 is 16 amino acids long. V lost 6 bases and J 4 bases, leaving 22 bases between the germline ends. The CDR3 loop is CASSLSGLGSGYEQYF. The DNA of the CDR3 is TGTGCCAGCAGCCTCTCGGGGTTAGGTTCGGGGTACGAGCAGTACTTC. Full variable domain (remainder filled in from reference TRBV2 and TRBJ2-7): EPEVTQTPSHQVTQMGQEVILRCVPISNHLYFYWYRQILGQKVEFLVSFYNNEISEKSEIFDDQFSVERPDGSNFTLKIRSTKLEDSAMYFCASSLSGLGSGYEQYFGPGTRLTVT.

This clonotype has at least ten counts. The rearrangement links TRBV6-5 to TRBJ2-7, with TRBD2 identical over 9 bases. This CDR3 is built from 15 residues. The junction had 7 bases not matched to a gene; V was cut back by 6 bases and J by 1 base. Per germline, CDR1 MNHEY and CDR2 SVGAGI. For the CDR3, the DNA is TGTGCCAGCAGACCGACTAGCGGAGCTTCCTACGAGCAGTACTTC. This gives the protein CASRPTSGASYEQYF.

V gene TRBV14 combines with J gene TRBJ1-1; D perhaps matches TRBD1 (5 bases). The CDR3 runs 12 residues. Looked up from germline, CDR1 is SGHDN and CDR2 is FVKESK. The V and J ends lost 6 bases and 8 bases respectively, with 13 bases between them. CDR3 region: CASRHKGPEAFF. The CDR3 DNA follows: TGTGCCAGCAGGCACAAGGGGCCCGAAGCTTTCTTT.

V is TRBV18 and J is TRBJ2-2; D is unresolved. The CDR3 is made up of 14 amino acids. Germline CDR1 is KGHSH and CDR2 is LQKENI. V lost 1 base and J 5 bases, leaving 8 bases between the germline ends. Here the CDR3 DNA reads TGTGCCAGCTCACCACGGCAAGTTACCGGGGAGCTGTTTTTT. It translates to CASSPRQVTGELFF.

Many counts were recorded for this clonotype. The chain recombines TRBV3-1 with TRBJ2-1, with TRBD2 matching 9 bases. CDR1 LGHDT and CDR2 YNNKEL come from the germline V gene (reference sequence). V gave up 3 bases and J gave up 0 bases; unmatched junction bases: 3. The CDR3 is 16 residues long. CDR3 region: CASSQRGGRSYNEQFF. In DNA form, the CDR3 reads TGTGCCAGCAGCCAGCGGGGGGGCCGCTCCTACAATGAGCAGTTCTTC.

This clonotype was recorded many times. V and J are TRBV12-3 or TRBV12-4 and TRBJ2-5; D is ambiguous. V dropped 4 bases and J dropped 4 bases, with 10 bases sitting between them. This CDR3 region has 13 residues. Here the CDR3 DNA reads TGTGCCAGCAGTTCCGGGCTAAGAGAGACCCAGTACTTC. Protein: CASSSGLRETQYF.

The V and J genes are TRBV4-1 and TRBJ2-2, with D tentatively TRBD1 (6 bases). Trimming took off 1 base at V and 9 bases at J, with 9 bases between the two ends. Germline lookup yields CDR1 MGHRA and CDR2 YSYEKL. The CDR3 contains 13 residues. For the CDR3, the DNA is TGCGCCAGCAGCCAAGCAGGGGCGCGGGAGCTGTTTTTT. Its translation is CASSQAGARELFF.

The gene calls are TRBV5-1 and TRBJ2-5; TRBD1 aligns across 9 bases. CDR3 length: 13 amino acids. Trimming took 9 bases from V and 5 from J; bases not matched to a gene: 8. Germline CDR1 SGHRS, CDR2 YFSETQ. CDR3 sequence reads: CATYPDRGETQYF. In DNA form, the CDR3 reads TGCGCCACCTATCCGGACAGGGGTGAGACCCAGTACTTC.